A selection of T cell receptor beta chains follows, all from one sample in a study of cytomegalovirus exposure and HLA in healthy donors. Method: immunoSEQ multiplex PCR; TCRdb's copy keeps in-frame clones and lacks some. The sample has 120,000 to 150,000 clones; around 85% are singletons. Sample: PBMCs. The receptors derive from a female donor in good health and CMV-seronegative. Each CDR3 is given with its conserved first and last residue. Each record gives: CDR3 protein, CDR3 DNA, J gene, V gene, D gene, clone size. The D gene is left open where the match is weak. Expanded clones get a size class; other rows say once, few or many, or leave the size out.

CDR3aa: CSVLGQVSYGYTF; CDR3nt: TGCAGCGTCCTGGGACAGGTCTCCTATGGCTACACCTTC; j_gene: TRBJ1-2; v_gene: TRBV29-1; d_gene: TRBD1; abundance: .
CDR3aa: CASSLSSGSSYEQYF; CDR3nt: TGCGCCAGCAGCTTGTCTAGCGGGAGCTCCTACGAGCAGTACTTC; j_gene: TRBJ2-7; v_gene: TRBV5-1; d_gene: TRBD2; abundance: .
CDR3aa: CASSPGYTEAFF; CDR3nt: TGTGCCAGCAGTCCAGGGTATACTGAAGCTTTCTTT; j_gene: TRBJ1-1; v_gene: TRBV13; d_gene: .; abundance: .
CDR3aa: CASSESNPGRGRSGANVLTF; CDR3nt: TGCGCCAGCAGTGAGTCGAACCCCGGCAGGGGAAGATCTGGGGCCAACGTCCTGACTTTC; j_gene: TRBJ2-6; v_gene: TRBV10-2; d_gene: .; abundance: once
CDR3aa: CSVEPSSNEQFF; CDR3nt: TGCAGCGTTGAACCTAGCTCTAATGAGCAGTTCTTC; j_gene: TRBJ2-1; v_gene: TRBV29-1; d_gene: .; abundance: .
CDR3aa: CASSPLLAGADEQFF; CDR3nt: TGTGCCAGCAGTCCACTACTAGCGGGAGCGGATGAGCAGTTCTTC; j_gene: TRBJ2-1; v_gene: TRBV6-4; d_gene: TRBD2; abundance: .
CDR3aa: CASSLVGEYYNEQFF; CDR3nt: TGCGCCAGCAGCTTGGTGGGCGAATACTACAATGAGCAGTTCTTC; j_gene: TRBJ2-1; v_gene: TRBV5-1; d_gene: .; abundance: .
CDR3aa: CSVSGASGETQYF; CDR3nt: TGCAGCGTTTCAGGGGCCTCCGGGGAGACCCAGTACTTC; j_gene: TRBJ2-5; v_gene: TRBV29-1; d_gene: .; abundance: .
CDR3aa: CASSKTSGGTDTQYF; CDR3nt: TGTGCCAGTAGTAAGACTAGCGGGGGCACAGATACGCAGTATTTT; j_gene: TRBJ2-3; v_gene: TRBV19; d_gene: TRBD2; abundance: .
CDR3aa: CSGRLAGGLETQYF; CDR3nt: TGCAGCGGAAGACTAGCGGGAGGTTTGGAGACCCAGTACTTC; j_gene: TRBJ2-5; v_gene: TRBV29-1; d_gene: TRBD2; abundance: .
CDR3aa: CASSQEARTGGGNTEAFF; CDR3nt: TGCGCCAGCAGCCAAGAGGCCAGGACAGGCGGAGGGAACACTGAAGCTTTCTTT; j_gene: TRBJ1-1; v_gene: TRBV4-1; d_gene: TRBD1; abundance: .
CDR3aa: CASTTALRATQYF; CDR3nt: TGTGCCAGCACCACCGCCCTCAGGGCCACGCAGTATTTT; j_gene: TRBJ2-3; v_gene: TRBV5-6; d_gene: .; abundance: .
CDR3aa: CASRNQRTSTDTQYF; CDR3nt: TGCGCCAGCAGAAACCAGCGAACTAGCACAGATACGCAGTATTTT; j_gene: TRBJ2-3; v_gene: TRBV10-2; d_gene: .; abundance: few
CDR3aa: CASKPGVSSNQPQHF; CDR3nt: TGTGCCAGCAAGCCGGGGGTATCCAGCAATCAGCCCCAGCATTTT; j_gene: TRBJ1-5; v_gene: TRBV2; d_gene: .; abundance: few
CDR3aa: CSVTNQRKKPQHF; CDR3nt: TGCAGCGTGACGAACCAGAGGAAAAAGCCCCAGCATTTT; j_gene: TRBJ1-5; v_gene: TRBV29-1; d_gene: .; abundance: few
CDR3aa: CASSFLAGTSPVSEQFF; CDR3nt: TGTGCCAGCAGCTTTCTAGCCGGGACTAGCCCTGTTTCTGAGCAGTTCTTC; j_gene: TRBJ2-1; v_gene: TRBV5-8; d_gene: TRBD2; abundance: .
CDR3aa: CAISEGTGLYEQYF; CDR3nt: TGTGCCATCAGTGAGGGGACAGGGCTCTACGAGCAGTACTTC; j_gene: TRBJ2-7; v_gene: TRBV10-3; d_gene: TRBD1; abundance: .
CDR3aa: CASSLSGRATYYEQYF; CDR3nt: TGTGCCAGCAGTTTATCGGGGAGGGCTACTTACTACGAGCAGTACTTC; j_gene: TRBJ2-7; v_gene: TRBV27; d_gene: TRBD2; abundance: .
CDR3aa: CASSPGPGETQYF; CDR3nt: TGCGCCAGCAGCCCGGGTCCGGGGGAGACCCAGTACTTC; j_gene: TRBJ2-5; v_gene: TRBV5-1; d_gene: .; abundance: .
CDR3aa: CAWSRVADTQYF; CDR3nt: TGTGCCTGGAGTCGGGTGGCAGATACGCAGTATTTT; j_gene: TRBJ2-3; v_gene: TRBV30; d_gene: .; abundance: once
CDR3aa: CASSQSGTSGRNQETQYF; CDR3nt: TGCGCCAGCAGTCAATCCGGGACTAGCGGGAGGAACCAAGAGACCCAGTACTTC; j_gene: TRBJ2-5; v_gene: TRBV23-1; d_gene: TRBD2; abundance: .
CDR3aa: CASSLVASGGDGQYF; CDR3nt: TGTGCCAGCAGCTTAGTAGCTAGCGGGGGTGACGGGCAGTACTTC; j_gene: TRBJ2-7; v_gene: TRBV11-2; d_gene: TRBD2; abundance: .
CDR3aa: CASSLLAGTNEQFF; CDR3nt: TGTGCCAGCAGCTTACTAGCGGGGACCAATGAGCAGTTCTTC; j_gene: TRBJ2-1; v_gene: TRBV11-2; d_gene: TRBD2; abundance: few
CDR3aa: CASSYGGDTGELFF; CDR3nt: TGTGCCAGCAGTTACGGGGGGGACACCGGGGAGCTGTTTTTT; j_gene: TRBJ2-2; v_gene: TRBV6-5; d_gene: TRBD2; abundance: .
CDR3aa: CASSFVGTSYTEAFF; CDR3nt: TGTGCCAGCAGCTTCGTGGGGACTTCCTACACTGAAGCTTTCTTT; j_gene: TRBJ1-1; v_gene: TRBV5-4; d_gene: .; abundance: few
CDR3aa: CASSGPFPGQGGDTQYF; CDR3nt: TGTGCCAGCAGTGGTCCTTTCCCGGGACAGGGGGGAGATACGCAGTATTTT; j_gene: TRBJ2-3; v_gene: TRBV25-1; d_gene: TRBD1; abundance: .
CDR3aa: CASSVASNQPQHF; CDR3nt: TGTGCCAGTAGTGTCGCGAGCAATCAGCCCCAGCATTTT; j_gene: TRBJ1-5; v_gene: TRBV19; d_gene: .; abundance: .
CDR3aa: CASSYSPGREKLFF; CDR3nt: TGTGCCAGCAGTTACTCCCCAGGAAGGGAAAAACTGTTTTTT; j_gene: TRBJ1-4; v_gene: TRBV6-5; d_gene: .; abundance: .
CDR3aa: CSVEVRGDEQFF; CDR3nt: TGCAGCGTTGAAGTTCGAGGAGATGAGCAGTTCTTC; j_gene: TRBJ2-1; v_gene: TRBV29-1; d_gene: .; abundance: .
CDR3aa: CASSSLGGMNTEAFF; CDR3nt: TGTGCCAGCAGCTCTCTAGGGGGCATGAACACTGAAGCTTTCTTT; j_gene: TRBJ1-1; v_gene: TRBV7-9; d_gene: TRBD1; abundance: .
CDR3aa: CASRKGSGSAYEQYF; CDR3nt: TGTGCCAGTAGAAAGGGCAGCGGGAGCGCCTACGAGCAGTACTTC; j_gene: TRBJ2-7; v_gene: TRBV19; d_gene: TRBD2; abundance: once
CDR3aa: CASSGRGLAEAFF; CDR3nt: TGCGCCAGCAGTGGGAGAGGGTTGGCTGAAGCTTTCTTT; j_gene: TRBJ1-1; v_gene: TRBV10-2; d_gene: .; abundance: few
CDR3aa: CASSSPSGVRTLAFF; CDR3nt: TGTGCCAGCAGTTCCCCCTCGGGGGTCCGAACCTTGGCTTTCTTT; j_gene: TRBJ1-1; v_gene: TRBV28; d_gene: .; abundance: .
CDR3aa: CASSAGLAYNEQFF; CDR3nt: TGCGCCAGCAGCGCGGGACTAGCATACAATGAGCAGTTCTTC; j_gene: TRBJ2-1; v_gene: TRBV5-1; d_gene: TRBD2; abundance: .
CDR3aa: CASSYYSGGPSYEQYF; CDR3nt: TGTGCCAGCAGTTACTATTCAGGGGGTCCTTCCTACGAGCAGTACTTC; j_gene: TRBJ2-7; v_gene: TRBV6-5; d_gene: TRBD1; abundance: .